The 26 T cell receptor beta chains presented below share a single source sample, sequenced in a study of tumor and adjacent non-tumor tissue in lung cancer. This sample's RNA came from whole unsorted tissue. The normal lung tissue was taken more than 3 cm from the tumor edge. The library came from three nested PCR rounds adapted from ARM-PCR protocols. TCRdb passed the multiplex PCR reads through MiXCR, listing each CDR3 protein once. Of 80,000 to 100,000 distinct CDR3 sequences listed, 75% to 90% were seen once; the top ten hold about 30%. Specimen: distant non-tumor lung tissue. These receptors came from a man in his fifties or sixties with small cell lung cancer.

This chain connects TRBV12-3 or TRBV12-4 to TRBJ2-1; D gene uncertain. CDR3 length: 13 amino acids. V was trimmed by 7 bases and J by 10 bases, leaving 17 bases between them. CDR3 protein: CASTLGPVGEQFF. CDR3 in DNA: TGTGCCAGCACCCTAGGACCAGTAGGGGAGCAGTTCTTC.

With respect to this clonotype: Mismatch with germline at one junction end may stem from a read error. The rearrangement joins TRBV4-1 to TRBJ2-1, with D maybe TRBD2 (6 bases). Germline V gene lookup returns CDR1 MGHRA and CDR2 YSYEKL. The CDR3 spans 16 residues. As DNA, the CDR3 is TGCACCAGCATCCAAGAGGGAGGTATTCTTCTCAATGAGCAGTTCTTC. Protein product: CTSIQEGGILLNEQFF.

About this clonotype itself: The CDR3 carries no conserved terminal phenylalanine or tryptophan, so it likely arises from a read error. No DNA is shown, since the ends of the CDR3 on it are uncertain; the CDR3 is the one TCRdb lists. This CDR3 is CTSKIAGAPMEQYS. This chain uses TRBV6-2 or TRBV6-3 with TRBJ2-7; the D call TRBD2 from the table was never checked on the DNA. Germline loops: CDR1 MNHEY, CDR2 SVGEGT. Both ends counted, the CDR3 spans 14 residues.

In the case of this clonotype: A clone one base away is much larger, so this may be a read error. The V gene is TRBV7-9, the J gene TRBJ2-2, with a possible D match to TRBD1 (5 bases). Germline lookup yields CDR1 SEHNR and CDR2 FQNEAQ (reference sequence). This CDR3 has 14 residues. Deletions cut 4 bases from V and 1 base from J, with 7 bases between. The CDR3 DNA reads TGTGCCAGCAGCTCGACAGAGAACACCGGGGAGCTGTTTTTT. It encodes CASSSTENTGELFF. Looking up the rest from reference TRBV7-9 and TRBJ2-2 gives the full variable domain: DTGVSQNPRHKITKRGQNVTFRCDPISEHNRLYWYRQTLGQGPEFLTYFQNEAQLEKSRLLSDRFSAERPKGSFSTLEIQRTEQGDSAMYLCASSSTENTGELFFGEGSRLTVL.

The chain joins TRBV7-9 to TRBJ2-1; TRBD2 is a possible D gene (5 bases). Trimming shortened V by 6 bases and J by 7 bases, and 22 bases separated the two germline ends. This CDR3 is built from 16 residues. The germline CDR1 and CDR2 sequences are SEHNR and FQNEAQ (reference sequence). In DNA form, the CDR3 reads TGTGCCAGCAGGCCCGTGGGAGTGGGAGTGGGGAATGAGCAGTTCTTC. Protein sequence: CASRPVGVGVGNEQFF.

This clonotype was observed once. A much larger clone lies a single base off, so this may be a read error. The V gene is TRBV7-9, the J gene TRBJ2-1; 9 nucleotides line up with TRBD2. The CDR3 covers 16 residues. V lost 2 bases to trimming and J lost 6 bases; unmatched junction nucleotides: 8. CDR1 is SEHNR and CDR2 is FQNEAQ in the germline V gene (reference sequence). The CDR3 region is CASSLTWGSGSNEQFF. As DNA, the CDR3 is TGTGCCAGCAGCTTAACGTGGGGTAGCGGGAGCAATGAGCAGTTCTTC.

Of note for this clonotype: This CDR3 fails to terminate in the conserved phenylalanine or tryptophan, so it likely reflects a read error. J is TRBJ2-1 and V is TRBV12-3 or TRBV12-4; 9 bases are shared with TRBD1. The CDR3 runs to 14 residues. The CDR3 spells CVSSSGTGHNEQFS. The CDR3 nucleotides are TGTGTCAGCAGTTCCGGGACAGGGCACAATGAGCAGTTCTCC.

Turning to this clonotype: One junction end does not reproduce the germline sequence, and a read error may be involved. The CDR3 sequence: CTSSLAGEVYGYTF. The CDR3 nucleotides are TGTACCAGTAGCTTAGCAGGGGAGGTCTATGGCTACACCTTC. The chain has TRBV7-9 and TRBJ1-2, with a tentative D call TRBD1 (6 bases). CDR1 and CDR2 from the germline V gene are SEHNR and FQNEAQ (reference sequence). There are 14 residues in the CDR3.

As to this clonotype: Sequence at one end of the junction differs from germline and may be a read error. The chain joins TRBV4-2 to TRBJ2-1; tentatively, D is TRBD2 (6 bases). This CDR3 comprises 18 residues. Germline V CDR1 and CDR2: LGHNA, YNFKEQ. Written as DNA, the CDR3 is TGTGCAAGCAGCCAAGATCAAGGTAGCGGAGGACTATACAGTGAACAGTTCTTC. Its protein is CASSQDQGSGGLYSEQFF.

The rearrangement links TRBV19 to TRBJ1-2; maybe TRBD1 (5 bases). Germline CDR1 LNHDA, CDR2 SQIVND (reference sequence). The V end lost 7 bases, the J end lost 9 bases, and 18 bases lay between the germline ends. The CDR3 sequence is 13 residues long. CDR3 sequence (DNA): TGTGCCAGTACCTTCTCTGGGGCCGGCCGCTACACCTTC. Protein: CASTFSGAGRYTF.

Details on this clonotype: The germline gene is not matched at one end of the junction; a read error may be the cause. The chain links TRBV12-3 or TRBV12-4 to TRBJ1-2; 9 bases align to TRBD1. The CDR3 consists of 14 residues. CDR3 sequence (DNA): TGTGCCAGCACCGCGATACAGGGGGCGGGTGGCTACATCTTC. Amino acids: CASTAIQGAGGYIF.

Comment on this clonotype: Since no conserved phenylalanine or tryptophan closes the CDR3, a read error is the likely cause. This chain uses TRBV6-1 with TRBJ1-5; D gene uncertain. This CDR3 spans 14 amino acids. From germline, CDR1 is MNHNS and CDR2 SASEGT. The CDR3 DNA follows: TGTGACAGCTGTGAATTTGGGGAGAATCAGCCCCAGCATTTG. Amino acids: CDSCEFGENQPQHL.

The rearrangement uses TRBV6-1 and TRBJ2-2, with 7 bases lining up with TRBD2. CDR3 length equals 15 residues. V lost 10 bases, J lost 0 bases, and 8 bases stayed unmatched. CDR1 and CDR2 (germline): MNHNS, SASEGT. The CDR3, as DNA: TGTGCCAACACTGATCGGGAGGCGAACACCGGGGAGCTGTTTTTT. Protein: CANTDREANTGELFF.

With regard to this clonotype: Lacking the conserved final phenylalanine or tryptophan, this CDR3 likely reflects a read error. The V and J genes are TRBV11-2 and TRBJ1-6; D is undetermined. Germline V gene sequence: CDR1 SGHAT, CDR2 FQNNGV. The CDR3 length is 15 residues. The V and J ends lost 0 bases and 12 bases respectively, with 15 bases between them. The CDR3 loop is CASSLEGPDYQPLHI. CDR3 nucleotide sequence: TGTGCCAGCAGCTTAGAAGGGCCCGACTATCAACCCCTCCACATT.

For this clonotype: A read error is possible here, since a much larger clone lies one base away. The chain is built from TRBV2 and TRBJ2-1, with D possibly being TRBD1 (5 bases). This CDR3 has 15 residues. CDR1 and CDR2 from the germline V gene are SNHLY and FYNNEI. V lost 8 bases and J 3 bases, leaving 17 bases between the germline ends. CDR3 in amino acids: CASGALEPLYNEQFF. As DNA, the CDR3 is TGTGCCAGCGGGGCGCTGGAGCCACTCTACAATGAGCAGTTCTTC.

This clonotype turned up a few times. The rearrangement joins TRBV20-1 to TRBJ2-1, with 7 bases fitting TRBD1. Germline CDR1 and CDR2: DFQATT and SNEGSKA (reference sequence). This CDR3 is built from 15 residues. The J segment lost 9 bases and the V segment lost 4 bases, leaving 15 bases of the junction unmatched. This chain's CDR3 is CSANPAGGDYGEQFF. The CDR3 nucleotides are TGCAGTGCTAACCCTGCAGGGGGAGACTACGGTGAGCAGTTCTTC.

Notes on this clonotype: In this CDR3 the conserved last residue, phenylalanine or tryptophan, is missing, so a read error is likely. The chain is built from TRBV6-1 and TRBJ1-2; TRBD1 might be the D (6 bases). In germline, CDR1 is MNHNS, CDR2 SASEGT. The CDR3 covers 13 residues. With 9 bases removed from V and 2 bases from J, the gap between germline ends came to 13 bases. This CDR3 is CASRDGTNYGYTS. DNA of the CDR3: TGTGCCAGTAGGGACGGGACAAACTATGGCTACACCTCC.

Of note for this clonotype: The junction differs from germline at one of its ends, possibly a read error. The chain couples TRBV6-6 to TRBJ1-5, with D possibly being TRBD1 (5 bases). The CDR3 has 16 amino acids. The germline CDR1 and CDR2 sequences are MNHNY and SVGAGI (reference sequence). CDR3: CTSRKRVGDSNQPQHF. The CDR3 nucleotides are TGTACCAGTAGAAAGAGGGTGGGGGATAGCAATCAGCCCCAGCATTTT.

By proportion, this clonotype is medium-sized. The chain employs TRBV11-2 and TRBJ1-4; TRBD1 aligns across 9 bases. Germline assignment: CDR1 SGHAT and CDR2 FQNNGV. The V segment lost 6 bases and the J segment 3 bases; nucleotides outside the gene matches: 5. CDR3 length: 15 amino acids. The CDR3 here is CASSSRDRANEKLFF. CDR3 nucleotide sequence: TGTGCCAGCAGTTCCCGGGACAGGGCTAATGAAAAACTGTTTTTT.

This clonotype is medium-sized within its sample. J is TRBJ1-6 and V is TRBV6-9; D is possibly TRBD1 (5 bases). CDR1 MNHGY and CDR2 SVAAGI come from the germline V gene. Deletions cut 8 bases from V and 3 bases from J, with 17 bases between. The CDR3 covers 16 residues. The DNA of the CDR3 is TGTGCCAGCCTCCGTGGGGCTCCTGACTATAATTCACCCCTCCACTTT. It encodes CASLRGAPDYNSPLHF.

At least ten counts were recorded for this clonotype. The genes are TRBV20-1 and TRBJ2-1; TRBD1 or TRBD2 may be the D gene (5 bases each). The CDR3 covers 15 residues. The V end was cut by 0 bases, the J end by 8 bases, with 17 bases between. Germline V lookup: CDR1 DFQATT, CDR2 SNEGSKA (reference sequence). Written as DNA, the CDR3 is TGCAGTGCTAGAGATCTAAATCGGGGCCGCTATGAGCAGTTCTTC. It yields the protein CSARDLNRGRYEQFF.

In regard to this clonotype: A junction boundary mismatches the germline segment, possibly from a read error. The J gene is TRBJ2-2, the V gene TRBV6-6; the D gene could be TRBD1 or TRBD2 (5 bases each). Germline values: CDR1 MNHNY, CDR2 SVGAGI (reference sequence). CDR3 length: 13 amino acids. This CDR3 reads CASNGTNTGDLFF. The CDR3 DNA is TGTGCAAGCAACGGGACGAACACCGGGGATCTGTTTTTT.

The count of this clonotype is one. The conserved phenylalanine or tryptophan is not found at the CDR3 terminus, so this likely reflects a read error. The chain links TRBV20-1 to TRBJ2-7; D is unclear. The germline V gene has CDR1 DFQATT and CDR2 SNEGSKA (reference sequence). The CDR3 is 15 amino acids. The V gene lost 4 bases and the J gene lost 0 bases, with 16 bases spanning the gap. The CDR3 region has the DNA TGCAGTGCTAATCCGGCTGGCGGCTTCTCCTACGAGCAGTACCTC. It is translated as CSANPAGGFSYEQYL.

Notes on this clonotype: The junction does not match germline at one end; this may be a read error. The chain carries TRBV11-2 and TRBJ1-1; maybe TRBD1 (5 bases). CDR3 length: 17 amino acids. Germline values: CDR1 SGHAT, CDR2 FQNNGV. The CDR3 sequence: CASSLTWGEGRNSEAFF. The CDR3 DNA reads TGTGCCAGCAGCTTAACATGGGGCGAGGGTAGGAACTCTGAAGCTTTCTTT.

In its sample, this clonotype was seen many times. The rearrangement links TRBV6-4 to TRBJ2-1, with TRBD1 identical over 8 bases. The CDR3 sequence is 14 residues long. After removal of 3 bases from V and 5 bases from J, the junction contained 3 bases not matched to a gene. Germline lookup yields CDR1 MRHNA and CDR2 SNTAGT. The chain's CDR3 is CASSEGQENNEQFF. Here the CDR3 DNA reads TGTGCCAGCAGTGAGGGACAGGAGAACAATGAGCAGTTCTTC.

To note about this clonotype: A junction end diverges from the germline sequence, so it may reflect a read error. The chain uses TRBV4-1 and TRBJ1-5, with 8 bases aligning to TRBD1. CDR1 and CDR2 from the germline V gene are MGHRA and YSYEKL. The CDR3 is 18 residues long. The CDR3 here is CASSHVGVTGVDNQPQQF. The CDR3 DNA is TGCGCCAGCAGCCATGTGGGAGTGACAGGGGTAGACAATCAGCCCCAGCAATTT.